The 7 T cell receptor beta chains presented below share a single source sample, sequenced in a study of T cell clonality in common variable immunodeficiency. Study-wide points: Reportedly, TCR beta sequences from common variable immunodeficiency showed fewer deletions and N-nucleotide insertions.

Their cognate antigens are unknown. The data were produced by immunoSEQ multiplex PCR, yet TCRdb's version contains in-frame clones alone and is incomplete. The sample is made up of about 26,000 clones, none counted only once. Sequenced material: peripheral blood mononuclear cells. The receptors originated from a human donor with common variable immunodeficiency.

This clone was seen many times. The read is 3 residues too short to cover the CDR3 end, so that end is filled in from the germline J gene. V usage is TRBV7-9 and J usage is TRBJ1-4, with D possibly matching TRBD1 (6 bases). From germline, CDR1 is SEHNR and CDR2 FQNEAQ (reference sequence). CDR3 length: 13 residues. This CDR3 reads CASSHPPGQRLFF. The sequenced CDR3 bases are TGTGCCAGCAGCCATCCTCCGGGACAACGA. The whole variable domain, remainder taken from reference TRBV7-9 and TRBJ1-4, is DTGVSQNPRHKITKRGQNVTFRCDPISEHNRLYWYRQTLGQGPEFLTYFQNEAQLEKSRLLSDRFSAERPKGSFSTLEIQRTEQGDSAMYLCASSHPPGQRLFFGSGTQLSVL.

This clone was counted at least ten times. The missing CDR3 end, 3 residues past where the read stops, is filled in from the germline J gene. The chain joins TRBV29-1 to TRBJ2-1, with TRBD2 as a possible D gene (5 bases). With 3 bases removed from V and 4 bases from J, the gap between germline ends came to 13 bases. Germline loops: CDR1 SQVTM, CDR2 ANQGSEA. The CDR3 sequence is 14 residues long. Partial CDR3 DNA: TGCAGCGTTGATCTCCAGCGGAGATACAATGAG. This sequence encodes CSVDLQRRYNE. The full CDR3 protein reads CSVDLQRRYNEQFF.

This clone was recorded many times. The read halts 3 residues ahead of the CDR3 end, with the missing end drawn from the germline J gene. V is TRBV7-8 and J is TRBJ2-7; 7 nucleotides match TRBD1. CDR1 and CDR2 from the germline V gene are SGHVS and FQNEAQ. V was clipped by 5 bases and J by 2 bases; unmatched bases: 12. The CDR3 has 16 amino acids. The CDR3 DNA, read in part, is TGTGCCAGCAGCCCGTACAGGGGTTCCCCGACCTACGAG. Translating gives CASSPYRGSPTYE. Given in full, the CDR3 is CASSPYRGSPTYEQYF. Together with reference TRBV7-8 and TRBJ2-7, the CDR3 gives the full variable domain: GAGVSQSPRYKVAKRGQDVALRCDPISGHVSLFWYQQALGQGPEFLTYFQNEAQLDKSGLPSDRFFAERPEGSVSTLKIQRTQQEDSAVYLCASSPYRGSPTYEQYFGPGTRLTVT.

In its sample, this clone was seen a few times. The sequenced fragment ends 3 residues before the CDR3 boundary, so the rest is inferred from the germline J gene. V gene TRBV19 combines with J gene TRBJ1-1; D unclear. Germline CDR1 reads LNHDA; CDR2 reads SQIVND (reference sequence). Deletions cut 7 bases from V and 2 bases from J, with 17 bases between. CDR3 length equals 15 residues. The CDR3 region is CASTSLQTRNTEAFF. Partial CDR3 DNA: TGTGCCAGTACCTCCCTCCAGACACGTAACACTGAA.

This clone has ten or more counts. The read terminates 3 residues ahead of where the CDR3 ends, so the germline J gene completes it. The V call is TRBV5-4, the J call TRBJ2-5; D may be TRBD1 (5 bases). CDR1 and CDR2 from the germline V gene are SGHNT and YYREEE (reference sequence). The CDR3 sequence is 13 residues long. V lost 0 bases to trimming and J lost 3 bases, with 6 bases between them. The CDR3 loop reads CASSLAREETQYF. The DNA read from the CDR3 is TGTGCCAGCAGCTTGGCCAGGGAAGAGACC.

A note on this clone: Read coverage stops 3 residues before the CDR3 terminus; the germline J gene supplies the remainder. The rearrangement joins TRBV30 to TRBJ1-6; perhaps TRBD1 as D (5 bases). The germline V and J ends were trimmed by 8 bases and 7 bases, with 21 bases remaining between them. The CDR3 is 15 amino acids. Germline loops: CDR1 GTSNPN, CDR2 SVGIG (reference sequence). The chain's CDR3 is CAGSRATGGNSPLHF. CDR3 DNA, as far as it was read: TGTGCCGGGTCCCGGGCGACCGGGGGAAATTCACCC.

With respect to this clone: The sequenced fragment ends 3 residues before the CDR3 boundary, so the rest is inferred from the germline J gene. This chain joins TRBV20-1 and TRBJ2-1; a weak D match, TRBD2 (6 bases). V was cut by 4 bases and J by 8 bases, with 24 bases left in between. The CDR3 has 16 amino acids. Germline assignment: CDR1 DFQATT and CDR2 SNEGSKA (reference sequence). Partial CDR3 DNA: TGCAGTGCTACTTCTCGGGGGAGTAACCCCTTCGATGAG. Protein sequence: CSATSRGSNPFDE. The complete CDR3 protein is CSATSRGSNPFDEQFF.